The clone carrying this T cell receptor beta chain appeared many times. To make TCR beta libraries, researchers used iRepertoire HTBI primers and Arm-PCR of CDR3 regions. TCRdb independently ran MiXCR on the multiplex PCR reads; one entry per CDR3 protein. The table records approximately 390,000 distinct CDR3 sequences, 15% to 20% of them present only once. Time point in this sample: newly diagnosed GD, antithyroid drugs for less than 3 months. The authors made the TCR library using RNA they extracted from PBMCs. Patients came from an endocrinology department in Xi'an, China. As collected, the peripheral blood samples measured 7 to 9.5 milliliters each and went into EDTA tubes. The CDR3 is 16 amino acids. Trimming stripped 1 base from V and 7 bases from J, with 20 bases between. These data are taken from a study of regulatory T cells in long-lasting Graves disease. The sample was also linked to a second study, of T cells in Graves' hyperthyroidism and ophthalmopathy.

This TCR came from a woman under 30 with Graves disease. The V call is TRBV12-3 or TRBV12-4, the J call TRBJ2-7, with D possibly being TRBD2 (5 bases). The source material was peripheral blood mononuclear cells (PBMCs), sampled at new diagnosis, from a patient treated with antithyroid drugs. The CDR3 here is CASSLGRSELNGEQYF. The CDR3 bases are TGTGCCAGCAGTTTAGGTCGTAGCGAGTTAAACGGAGAGCAGTACTTC.